The 27 T cell receptor beta chains listed next were all sequenced from one sample in a study of spatial heterogeneity in lung cancer. TCRdb used MiXCR to reprocess the 5' RACE reads, holding one entry per CDR3 protein. In the table there are around 110,000 distinct CDR3 sequences, roughly an eighth of which are singletons. Specified time point: blood at routine non-recurrence follow-up after resection. Unsorted whole RNA from tumor, nontumor lung or frozen PBMC underwent sequencing. The starting material was PBMCs, obtained at follow-up. The receptor set was obtained from a male donor with early-stage non-small cell lung cancer.

The sample holds many counts of this clonotype. The chain uses TRBV12-3 or TRBV12-4 and TRBJ2-3, with TRBD1 identical over 8 bases. The CDR3 consists of 13 residues. The V gene end was trimmed by 8 bases and the J gene end by 4 bases; junction bases not matched to a gene: 5. The CDR3 DNA sequence: TGTGCCAGCCGGGAACAGGGGGCAGATACGCAGTATTTT. Protein: CASREQGADTQYF.

This clonotype came up many times. V usage is TRBV20-1 and J usage is TRBJ2-7, with D possibly matching TRBD1 (5 bases). Germline CDR1 reads DFQATT; CDR2 reads SNEGSKA (reference sequence). Trimming pared 0 bases from V and 2 bases from J, leaving 14 bases between. The CDR3 runs 15 residues. CDR3 nucleotides: TGCAGTGCTAGAGATGAGACAGCCATAACCTACGAGCAGTACTTC. Amino acid sequence: CSARDETAITYEQYF.

This clonotype was counted only a few times. The CDR3: CASSLGLAGADYEQYF. For the CDR3, the DNA is TGCGCCAGCAGCTTGGGACTAGCGGGGGCTGACTACGAGCAGTACTTC. The chain has TRBV5-1 and TRBJ2-7; 12 nucleotides match TRBD2. Germline CDR1 SGHRS, CDR2 YFSETQ. This CDR3 has 16 amino acids. Losses at the gene ends were 0 bases for V and 3 bases for J; bases not matched to a gene: 4.

The V and J genes are TRBV12-3 or TRBV12-4 and TRBJ2-1; tentatively, D is TRBD2 (6 bases). V lost 1 base, J lost 7 bases, and 11 bases lay in between. The CDR3 is 14 amino acids. The CDR3 coding sequence is TGTGCCAGCAGTTTAGAGGAGGGTAGGAATGAGCAGTTCTTC. Translation: CASSLEEGRNEQFF.

The genes are TRBV6-2 or TRBV6-3 and TRBJ2-4; the D is unclear. The CDR3 has 15 residues. Trimming stripped 0 bases from V and 2 bases from J, with 8 bases between. Germline CDR1 reads MNHEY; CDR2 reads SVGEGT. The DNA for the CDR3 is TGTGCCAGCAGTTACTCGGGTCTGACCAAAAACATTCAGTACTTC. Translating it yields CASSYSGLTKNIQYF.

This clonotype was seen a few times. The CDR3 coding sequence is TGCGCCAGCAGCAATGGACAGGGGCAGCATTTT. Translating gives CASSNGQGQHF. The rearrangement links TRBV5-1 to TRBJ1-5; 9 nucleotides match TRBD1. The CDR3 sequence is 11 residues long. The V gene's germline CDR1 is SGHRS and CDR2 YFSETQ. J was trimmed by 13 bases and V by 4 bases; bases with no gene match: 3.

There are a few counts of this clonotype. This chain joins TRBV7-2 and TRBJ1-2; D perhaps matches TRBD1 (5 bases). The CDR3 length is 14 residues. From germline, CDR1 is SGHTA and CDR2 FQGNSA. V dropped 3 bases and J dropped 2 bases, with 10 bases sitting between them. The CDR3 DNA is TGTGCCAGCAGCTTGGCGGCAGGGAACTATGGCTACACCTTC. Translating it yields CASSLAAGNYGYTF.

J is TRBJ1-5 and V is TRBV20-1; D is unclear. Per the germline V gene, CDR1 is DFQATT and CDR2 is SNEGSKA (reference sequence). V lost 0 bases to trimming and J lost 4 bases, with 13 bases between them. The CDR3 sequence is 15 residues long. Here the CDR3 reads CSARDRQRANQPQHF. The CDR3 coding sequence is TGCAGTGCTAGAGATCGGCAAAGAGCGAATCAGCCCCAGCATTTT.

V is TRBV19 and J is TRBJ1-5; a weak D match, TRBD1 (5 bases). Trimming left V 3 bases short and J 3 bases short, with 9 bases between. The CDR3 has 14 residues. Per germline, CDR1 LNHDA and CDR2 SQIVND (reference sequence). This chain's CDR3 is CASSIRQNNQPQHF. CDR3 nucleotides: TGTGCCAGTAGTATTCGACAGAACAATCAGCCCCAGCATTTT. Full variable domain (outside the CDR3, taken from reference TRBV19 and TRBJ1-5): DGGITQSPKYLFRKEGQNVTLSCEQNLNHDAMYWYRQDPGQGLRLIYYSQIVNDFQKGDIAEGYSVSREKKESFPLTVTSAQKNPTAFYLCASSIRQNNQPQHFGDGTRLSIL.

This clonotype was detected only a few times. This CDR3 is CASSLRENYGYTF. Here the CDR3 DNA reads TGTGCCAGCAGTTTAAGGGAGAACTATGGCTACACCTTC. The genes are TRBV28 and TRBJ1-2; D is unresolved. The V end was cut by 2 bases, the J end by 2 bases, with 6 bases between. Germline V CDR1 and CDR2: MDHEN, SYDVKM. This CDR3 contains 13 residues.

The table lists this clonotype with a few counts. V gene TRBV7-2 combines with J gene TRBJ2-1, with D possibly matching TRBD2 (6 bases). V was clipped by 5 bases and J by 9 bases, with 14 bases between them. Per germline, CDR1 SGHTA and CDR2 FQGNSA. CDR3 length: 13 amino acids. The CDR3 is CASSGTSRAEQFF. For the CDR3, the DNA is TGTGCCAGCAGCGGAACTAGCCGGGCTGAGCAGTTCTTC.

The genes are TRBV28 and TRBJ1-5; no firm D call. With 5 bases removed from V and 6 bases from J, the gap between germline ends came to 20 bases. Germline V CDR1 and CDR2: MDHEN, SYDVKM. This CDR3 has 16 residues. The CDR3 protein is CASSPTSESVGQPQHF. As DNA, the CDR3 is TGTGCCAGCAGTCCCACCTCCGAGAGTGTGGGTCAGCCCCAGCATTTT.

This clonotype was seen repeatedly, ten times or more. The chain links TRBV7-3 to TRBJ2-1; 10 bases align to TRBD1. V was clipped by 4 bases and J by 2 bases; unmatched bases: 5. Germline CDR1 SGHTA, CDR2 FQGTGA. CDR3 length equals 16 residues. The CDR3 loop reads CASSSFGTGAYNEQFF. CDR3 in DNA: TGTGCCAGCAGCTCCTTCGGGACAGGGGCCTACAATGAGCAGTTCTTC.

This clonotype was detected only a few times. The V call is TRBV20-1, the J call TRBJ1-5; D ambiguous. CDR1 is DFQATT, CDR2 SNEGSKA, per germline (reference sequence). The V gene lost 1 base and the J gene lost 0 bases, with 4 bases spanning the gap. The CDR3 length is 13 residues. CDR3 DNA: TGCAGTGCTAGAGTCTTTAGCAATCAGCCCCAGCATTTT. Amino acids: CSARVFSNQPQHF.

This clonotype was seen more than once but under ten times. The chain has TRBV6-6 and TRBJ2-5; 8 nucleotides align to TRBD1. This CDR3 is built from 15 residues. Germline V CDR1 and CDR2: MNHNY, SVGAGI (reference sequence). The V gene end was trimmed by 5 bases and the J gene end by 4 bases; junction bases not matched to a gene: 9. The CDR3 DNA reads TGTGCCAGCAGTATTCTAACAGGGGGAAGAGAGACCCAGTACTTC. Its protein product is CASSILTGGRETQYF.

This clonotype was counted at least ten times. The rearrangement uses TRBV7-2 and TRBJ1-6; tentatively, D is TRBD1 (6 bases). This CDR3 spans 13 amino acids. The V gene's germline CDR1 is SGHTA and CDR2 FQGNSA. V was clipped by 5 bases and J by 16 bases, with 18 bases between them. Written as DNA, the CDR3 is TGTGCCAGCAGCCCCGGAGCCGGGACAAAGCTCCACTTT. Protein: CASSPGAGTKLHF.

V is TRBV20-1 and J is TRBJ1-1, with a possible D match to TRBD1 (5 bases). Germline values: CDR1 DFQATT, CDR2 SNEGSKA (reference sequence). Trimming took off 5 bases at V and 7 bases at J, with 11 bases between the two ends. The CDR3 is made up of 11 amino acids. CDR3 loop: CSAWGIGEAFF. CDR3 sequence (DNA): TGCAGTGCTTGGGGCATCGGTGAAGCTTTCTTT.

This chain uses TRBV5-1 with TRBJ2-3; D not resolved. The CDR3 has 15 amino acids. CDR1 SGHRS and CDR2 YFSETQ come from the germline V gene. V shed 0 bases and J shed 2 bases, with 10 bases lying between them. CDR3 amino acids: CASSLDRAATDTQYF. The DNA of the CDR3 is TGCGCCAGCAGCTTGGACAGAGCCGCCACAGATACGCAGTATTTT.

Only a few counts were recorded for this clonotype. The CDR3 DNA is TGTGCCAGCAGTTTACCTGGCGGGGGGGAGTTCTTC. Protein sequence: CASSLPGGGEFF. This chain links TRBV27 with TRBJ2-1; 9 nucleotides match TRBD2. J gave up 14 bases and V 2 bases, and 4 bases lay outside the gene matches. The CDR3 runs to 12 residues. CDR1 and CDR2 from the germline V gene are MNHEY and SMNVEV (reference sequence).

In its sample, this clonotype was seen a few times. V gene TRBV28 combines with J gene TRBJ2-5, with TRBD2 matching over 13 bases. V was clipped by 4 bases and J by 5 bases; unmatched bases: 7. Germline CDR1 MDHEN, CDR2 SYDVKM. This CDR3 spans 16 amino acids. CDR3 amino acids: CASSSTTSGGLETQYF. The CDR3 DNA reads TGTGCCAGCAGTTCGACGACTAGCGGGGGGTTGGAGACCCAGTACTTC.

This clonotype is a singleton in its sample. The rearrangement joins TRBV5-5 to TRBJ1-5; D gene unclear. The CDR3 is made up of 14 amino acids. The V and J ends lost 0 bases and 4 bases respectively, with 8 bases between them. CDR1 SGHKS and CDR2 YYEKEE come from the germline V gene (reference sequence). CDR3 DNA sequence: TGTGCCAGCAGCTTGGGACGGGCGAATCAGCCCCAGCATTTT. This codes for CASSLGRANQPQHF.

In its sample, this clonotype was seen many times. This chain uses TRBV4-1 with TRBJ1-6; D gene uncertain. V dropped 0 bases and J dropped 4 bases, with 7 bases sitting between them. This CDR3 is 15 amino acids long. Germline V gene lookup returns CDR1 MGHRA and CDR2 YSYEKL. CDR3 residues: CASSQDSQYNSPLHF. In DNA, the CDR3 is TGCGCCAGCAGCCAAGATAGTCAGTATAATTCACCCCTCCACTTT.

This clonotype was counted a few times. The chain employs TRBV19 and TRBJ2-5; D gene uncertain. This CDR3 contains 13 residues. With 3 bases removed from V and 5 bases from J, the gap between germline ends came to 10 bases. Germline CDR1 is LNHDA and CDR2 is SQIVND (reference sequence). The CDR3 region is CASSMALAETQYF. In DNA, the CDR3 is TGTGCCAGTAGTATGGCCCTCGCGGAGACCCAGTACTTC.

The rearrangement links TRBV10-2 to TRBJ2-3, with 8 bases matching TRBD2. The CDR3 contains 15 residues. Per the germline V gene, CDR1 is WSHSY and CDR2 is SAAADI. The trim removed 5 bases at V and 1 base at J, leaving 5 bases unmatched. For the CDR3, the DNA is TGCGCCAGCAGTCCCTTCGGGGGGGGCACAGATACGCAGTATTTT. Protein product: CASSPFGGGTDTQYF.

The sample holds a few counts of this clonotype. The V gene is TRBV25-1, the J gene TRBJ2-1; 12 positions agree with TRBD2. This CDR3 contains 19 residues. Germline V gene lookup returns CDR1 MGHDK and CDR2 SYGVNS. The junction had 9 bases not matched to a gene; V was cut back by 3 bases and J by 0 bases. This CDR3 reads CASSDRPGTSGHSYNEQFF. As DNA, the CDR3 is TGTGCCAGCAGTGACCGTCCCGGGACTAGCGGGCACTCCTACAATGAGCAGTTCTTC.

This clonotype came up many times. The chain recombines TRBV5-5 with TRBJ1-4; 10 bases agree with TRBD1. The length of the CDR3 is 14 residues. Germline CDR1 SGHKS, CDR2 YYEKEE (reference sequence). The ends lost 0 bases at V and 7 bases at J; junction bases unmatched: 0. The CDR3 region is CASSLGTGGEKLFF. CDR3 nucleotide sequence: TGTGCCAGCAGCTTGGGGACAGGGGGTGAAAAACTGTTTTTT.

The chain carries TRBV6-1 and TRBJ2-4, with 7 bases aligning to TRBD2. With V trimmed by 9 bases and J by 4 bases, 6 bases remained unmatched. CDR3 length: 13 residues. Per the germline V gene, CDR1 is MNHNS and CDR2 is SASEGT. The CDR3 sequence: CASRLAEKNIQYF. CDR3 coding DNA: TGTGCCAGTCGGCTAGCGGAAAAAAACATTCAGTACTTC.